Below are 17 T cell receptor beta chains sequenced from a single sample in a study of siplizumab effects on memory and regulatory T cells. Only in-frame clones appear in the TCRdb table, and some are missing; sequencing was by immunoSEQ multiplex PCR. This table has 55,000 to 70,000 clones, about 92% appearing once. Sequenced: CD8+ T cells sorted from blood. The receptors derive from a human donor in good health.

This rearrangement joins TRBV27 to TRBJ1-2; maybe TRBD1 (6 bases). V lost 3 bases, J lost 7 bases, and 15 bases lay in between. This CDR3 has 14 amino acids. Germline loops: CDR1 MNHEY, CDR2 SMNVEV (reference sequence). CDR3 region: CASSLAGEGLGYTF. The CDR3, as DNA: TGTGCCAGCAGTTTGGCAGGGGAGGGACTTGGCTACACCTTC.

The chain employs TRBV27 and TRBJ2-7; D ambiguous. V lost 5 bases, J lost 5 bases, and 16 bases lay in between. CDR1 MNHEY and CDR2 SMNVEV come from the germline V gene (reference sequence). The length of the CDR3 is 14 residues. CDR3 sequence reads: CASSPLEDDDEQYF. The CDR3 bases are TGTGCCAGCAGTCCCCTCGAGGACGACGACGAGCAGTACTTC.

This chain connects TRBV18 to TRBJ2-5, with TRBD1 matching 10 bases. Germline CDR1 and CDR2: KGHSH and LQKENI. The CDR3 consists of 16 residues. Trimming took 3 bases from V and 5 from J; bases not matched to a gene: 9. The CDR3 loop is CASSPSTGGAGETQYF. In nucleotides, the CDR3 is TGTGCCAGCTCACCTTCGACAGGGGGCGCAGGGGAGACCCAGTACTTC.

This chain connects TRBV25-1 to TRBJ1-1; no firm D call. Trimming removed 5 bases from V and 6 bases from J, with 10 bases in between. CDR3 length: 12 amino acids. Germline CDR1 is MGHDK and CDR2 is SYGVNS. The CDR3 here is CASSQNGPEAFF. The CDR3 DNA sequence: TGTGCCAGCAGTCAAAACGGGCCTGAAGCTTTCTTT.

The V gene is TRBV29-1, the J gene TRBJ2-7; maybe TRBD1 (5 bases). V gave up 5 bases and J gave up 2 bases, with 13 bases separating them. This CDR3 comprises 13 residues. Germline V CDR1 and CDR2: SQVTM, ANQGSEA. This CDR3 is CSVSTEKTYEQYF. The CDR3 region has the DNA TGCAGCGTTTCGACAGAAAAAACCTACGAGCAGTACTTC.

The rearrangement uses TRBV5-1 and TRBJ2-1; no clear D gene. V was shortened by 4 bases and J by 6 bases, with 14 bases between the two germline ends. This CDR3 spans 14 amino acids. Germline values: CDR1 SGHRS, CDR2 YFSETQ. The CDR3: CASSESRSSNEQFF. The CDR3 DNA reads as TGCGCCAGCAGCGAGTCCAGGTCATCCAATGAGCAGTTCTTC.

DNA for the CDR3: TGTGCCAGCAGCCACAACAGGGTCGAAAACACCATATATTTT. Translated, it gives CASSHNRVENTIYF. The chain combines TRBV4-2 with TRBJ1-3; a possible D gene is TRBD1 (6 bases). CDR3 size: 14 residues. Trimming left V 3 bases short and J 6 bases short, with 12 bases between. Looked up from germline, CDR1 is LGHNA and CDR2 is YNFKEQ.

V gene TRBV5-5 combines with J gene TRBJ2-1; 11 bases agree with TRBD2. This CDR3 is 19 amino acids long. From germline, CDR1 is SGHKS and CDR2 YYEKEE (reference sequence). V lost 0 bases to trimming and J lost 7 bases; unmatched junction nucleotides: 15. This CDR3 reads CASSLGHWGGTSGSNEQFF. In DNA form, the CDR3 reads TGTGCCAGCAGCTTGGGGCACTGGGGTGGGACTAGCGGATCTAATGAGCAGTTCTTC. The whole variable domain, remainder taken from reference TRBV5-5 and TRBJ2-1, is DAGVTQSPTHLIKTRGQQVTLRCSPISGHKSVSWYQQVLGQGPQFIFQYYEKEERGRGNFPDRFSARQFPNYSSELNVNALLLGDSALYLCASSLGHWGGTSGSNEQFFGPGTRLTVL.

The chain recombines TRBV10-3 with TRBJ2-7; TRBD2 agrees at 8 bases. Germline assignment: CDR1 ENHRY and CDR2 SYGVKD. This CDR3 is 15 amino acids long. The ends lost 0 bases at V and 2 bases at J; junction bases unmatched: 3. The CDR3 DNA is TGTGCCATCAGTGAGTCCCCAGCGGGAGCCTACGAGCAGTACTTC. Protein product: CAISESPAGAYEQYF.

The genes are TRBV6-6 and TRBJ1-5; weak D call: TRBD1 (5 bases). Trimming took off 5 bases at V and 6 bases at J, with 11 bases between the two ends. Germline V gene data show CDR1 as MNHNY and CDR2 as SVGAGI (reference sequence). CDR3 size: 13 residues. CDR3 region: CASSAGLGQPQHF. The DNA of the CDR3 is TGTGCCAGCAGTGCAGGGTTAGGTCAGCCCCAGCATTTT.

The genes are TRBV6-5 and TRBJ2-5; TRBD1 might be the D (6 bases). Between the trimmed V and J ends, which lost 0 bases and 0 bases, there was a span of 11 bases. In germline, CDR1 is MNHEY, CDR2 SVGAGI. The CDR3 covers 16 residues. The CDR3 coding sequence is TGTGCCAGCAGTTACTCTGGGACAAGGTACCAAGAGACCCAGTACTTC. Translating it yields CASSYSGTRYQETQYF.

This sequence joins TRBV2 and TRBJ2-6, with a weak D call TRBD2 (5 bases). This CDR3 contains 14 residues. Looked up from germline, CDR1 is SNHLY and CDR2 is FYNNEI. V lost 6 bases, J lost 0 bases, and 6 bases lay in between. CDR3 bases: TGTGCCAGCAGCGGGGACTCTGGGGCCAACGTCCTGACTTTC. It codes for CASSGDSGANVLTF.

CDR3 nucleotide sequence: TGTGCCAGCAGCCCCCAAGGGGGACATATCACAGATACGCAGTATTTT. This encodes CASSPQGGHITDTQYF. The chain is built from TRBV9 and TRBJ2-3; possibly TRBD1 for D (6 bases). The CDR3 is 16 amino acids. Looked up from germline, CDR1 is SGDLS and CDR2 is YYNGEE. V lost 4 bases to trimming and J lost 2 bases, with 17 bases between them.

The chain joins TRBV9 to TRBJ2-5, with 12 bases aligning to TRBD2. Trimming removed 4 bases from V and 5 bases from J; junction bases left unmatched: 15. Germline V gene lookup returns CDR1 SGDLS and CDR2 YYNGEE. This CDR3 is built from 18 residues. This chain's CDR3 is CASSLPGLAGRMGETQYF. The CDR3, as DNA: TGTGCCAGCAGCCTTCCGGGACTAGCGGGTCGGATGGGGGAGACCCAGTACTTC.

The chain couples TRBV9 to TRBJ2-1; 11 positions agree with TRBD2. CDR3 length: 15 amino acids. J lost 8 bases, V lost 4 bases, and 8 bases had no gene match. Germline V gene lookup returns CDR1 SGDLS and CDR2 YYNGEE. The CDR3 region has the DNA TGTGCCAGCAGCTTTAGCGGGAGGGCCGCGGATGAGCAGTTCTTC. Translated, it gives CASSFSGRAADEQFF.

The chain carries TRBV7-9 and TRBJ2-2; 8 bases are a match to TRBD1. In germline, CDR1 is SEHNR, CDR2 FQNEAQ (reference sequence). The CDR3 is 17 amino acids. V trimming: 1 base; J trimming: 6 bases; junction bases outside the gene matches: 10. CDR3 sequence (DNA): TGTGCCAGCAGCTTAGTCTTGCCAGGGGGCGAGGCCGGGGAGCTGTTTTTT. Its translation is CASSLVLPGGEAGELFF.

This rearrangement joins TRBV28 to TRBJ1-2, with 9 positions matching TRBD1. V lost 6 bases to trimming and J lost 1 base; unmatched junction nucleotides: 6. CDR1 is MDHEN and CDR2 is SYDVKM in the germline V gene. CDR3 length: 15 amino acids. The DNA for the CDR3 is TGTGCCAGCAGGGAAGACAGGGGGGTTAACTATGGCTACACCTTC. Translating it yields CASREDRGVNYGYTF.